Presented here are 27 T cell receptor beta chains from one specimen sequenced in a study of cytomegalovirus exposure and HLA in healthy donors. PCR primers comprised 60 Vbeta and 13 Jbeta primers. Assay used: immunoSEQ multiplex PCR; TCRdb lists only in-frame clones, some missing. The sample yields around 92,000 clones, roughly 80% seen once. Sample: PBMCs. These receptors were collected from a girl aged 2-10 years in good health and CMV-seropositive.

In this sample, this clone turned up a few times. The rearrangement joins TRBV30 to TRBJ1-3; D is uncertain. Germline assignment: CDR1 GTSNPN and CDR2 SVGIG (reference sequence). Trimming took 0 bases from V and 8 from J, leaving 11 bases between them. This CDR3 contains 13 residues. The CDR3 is CAWSVSFFDTIYF. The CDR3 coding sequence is TGTGCCTGGAGTGTCAGTTTTTTCGACACCATATATTTT.

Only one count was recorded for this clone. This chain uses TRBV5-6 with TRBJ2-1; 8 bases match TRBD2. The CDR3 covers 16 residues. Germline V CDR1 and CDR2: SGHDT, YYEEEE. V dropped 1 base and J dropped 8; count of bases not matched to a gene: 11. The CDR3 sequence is CASSLPLNGRAYEQFF. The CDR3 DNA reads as TGTGCCAGCAGCTTGCCCCTAAACGGGAGGGCCTATGAGCAGTTCTTC.

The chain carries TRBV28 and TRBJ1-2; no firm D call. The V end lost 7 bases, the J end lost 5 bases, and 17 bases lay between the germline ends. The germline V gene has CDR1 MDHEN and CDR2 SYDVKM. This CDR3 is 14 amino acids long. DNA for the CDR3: TGTGCCAGCACCCCACCGGGGATGACGTATGGCTACACCTTC. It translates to CASTPPGMTYGYTF.

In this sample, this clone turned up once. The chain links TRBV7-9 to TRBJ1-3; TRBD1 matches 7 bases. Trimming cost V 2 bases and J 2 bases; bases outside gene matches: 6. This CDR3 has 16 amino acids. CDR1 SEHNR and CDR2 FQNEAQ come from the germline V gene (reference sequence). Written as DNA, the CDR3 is TGTGCCAGCAGCTTATCAGGTGACAGGGCTGGAAACACCATATATTTT. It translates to CASSLSGDRAGNTIYF.

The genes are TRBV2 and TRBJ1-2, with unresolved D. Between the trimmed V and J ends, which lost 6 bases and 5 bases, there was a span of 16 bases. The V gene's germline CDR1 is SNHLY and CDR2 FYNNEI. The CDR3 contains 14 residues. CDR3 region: CASRSGNGDYGYTF. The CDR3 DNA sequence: TGTGCCAGCAGGTCGGGGAACGGAGATTATGGCTACACCTTC.

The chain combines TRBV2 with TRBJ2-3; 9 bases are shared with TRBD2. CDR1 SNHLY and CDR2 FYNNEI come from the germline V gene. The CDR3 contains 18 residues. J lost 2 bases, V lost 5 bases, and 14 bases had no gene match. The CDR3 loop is CASSFGVLTSGYTDTQYF. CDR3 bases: TGTGCCAGCAGTTTTGGGGTATTGACTAGCGGCTACACAGATACGCAGTATTTT.

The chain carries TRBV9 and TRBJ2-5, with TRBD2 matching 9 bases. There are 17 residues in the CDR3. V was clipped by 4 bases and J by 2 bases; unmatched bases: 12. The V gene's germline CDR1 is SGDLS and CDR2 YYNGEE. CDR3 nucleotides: TGTGCCAGCAGCCGGGGGGTCCTAGCGGGAACACAAGAGACCCAGTACTTC. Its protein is CASSRGVLAGTQETQYF.

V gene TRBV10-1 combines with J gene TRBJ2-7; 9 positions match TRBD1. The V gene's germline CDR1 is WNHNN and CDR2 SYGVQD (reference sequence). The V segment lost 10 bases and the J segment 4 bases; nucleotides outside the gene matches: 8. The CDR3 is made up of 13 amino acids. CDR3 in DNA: TGCGCCAATAACCCGGGACAGGGATACGAGCAGTACTTC. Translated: CANNPGQGYEQYF.

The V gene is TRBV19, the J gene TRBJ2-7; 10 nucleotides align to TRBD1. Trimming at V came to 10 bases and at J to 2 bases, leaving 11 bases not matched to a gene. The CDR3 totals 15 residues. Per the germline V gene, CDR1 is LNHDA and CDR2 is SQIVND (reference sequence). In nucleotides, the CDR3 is TGTGCCACCTCACCCACCGGGACAGGGGCCTACGAGCAGTACTTC. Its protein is CATSPTGTGAYEQYF.

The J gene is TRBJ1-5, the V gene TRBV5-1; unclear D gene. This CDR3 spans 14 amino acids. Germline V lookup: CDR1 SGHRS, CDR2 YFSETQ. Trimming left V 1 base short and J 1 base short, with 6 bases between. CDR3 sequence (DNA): TGCGCCAGCAGCTTGTCGGGGAGCAATCAGCCCCAGCATTTT. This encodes CASSLSGSNQPQHF.

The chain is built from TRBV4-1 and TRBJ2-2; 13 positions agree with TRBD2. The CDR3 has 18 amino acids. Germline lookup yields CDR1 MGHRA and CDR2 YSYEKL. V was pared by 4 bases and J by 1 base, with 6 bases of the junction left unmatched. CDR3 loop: CASSPGLAGPRNTGELFF. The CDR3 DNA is TGCGCCAGCAGCCCGGGACTAGCGGGACCACGGAACACCGGGGAGCTGTTTTTT.

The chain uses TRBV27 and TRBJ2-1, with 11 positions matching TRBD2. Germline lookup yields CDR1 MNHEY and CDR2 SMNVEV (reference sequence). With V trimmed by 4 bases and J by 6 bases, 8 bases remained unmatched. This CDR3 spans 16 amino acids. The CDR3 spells CASSSYGSGRANEQFF. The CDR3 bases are TGTGCCAGCAGTTCCTACGGTAGCGGGAGGGCCAATGAGCAGTTCTTC.

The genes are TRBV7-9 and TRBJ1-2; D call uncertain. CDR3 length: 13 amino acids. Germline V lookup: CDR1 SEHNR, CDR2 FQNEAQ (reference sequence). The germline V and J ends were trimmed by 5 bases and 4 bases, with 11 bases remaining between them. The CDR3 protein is CASSSRAGYGYTF. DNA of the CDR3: TGTGCCAGCAGCAGCCGGGCGGGCTATGGCTACACCTTC.

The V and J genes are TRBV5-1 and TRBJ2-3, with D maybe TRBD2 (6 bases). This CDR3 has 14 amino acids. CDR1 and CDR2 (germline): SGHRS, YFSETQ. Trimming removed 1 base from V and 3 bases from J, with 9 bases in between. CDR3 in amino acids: CASSLRGGTDTQYF. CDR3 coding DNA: TGCGCCAGCAGCTTGCGGGGAGGAACAGATACGCAGTATTTT. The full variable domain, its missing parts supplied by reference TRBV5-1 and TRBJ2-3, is KAGVTQTPRYLIKTRGQQVTLSCSPISGHRSVSWYQQTPGQGLQFLFEYFSETQRNKGNFPGRFSGRQFSNSRSEMNVSTLELGDSALYLCASSLRGGTDTQYFGPGTRLTVL.

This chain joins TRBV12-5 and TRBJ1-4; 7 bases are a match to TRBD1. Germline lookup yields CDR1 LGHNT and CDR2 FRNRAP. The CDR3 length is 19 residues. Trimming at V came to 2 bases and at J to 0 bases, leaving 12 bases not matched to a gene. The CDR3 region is CASGLFGYRGGSTNEKLFF. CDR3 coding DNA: TGTGCTAGTGGTTTGTTTGGGTACAGGGGTGGGTCAACTAATGAAAAACTGTTTTTT.

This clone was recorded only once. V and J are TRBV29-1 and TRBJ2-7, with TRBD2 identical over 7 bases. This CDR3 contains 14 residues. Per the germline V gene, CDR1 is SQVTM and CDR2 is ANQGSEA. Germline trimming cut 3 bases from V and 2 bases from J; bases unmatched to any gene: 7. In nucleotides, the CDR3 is TGCAGCGTTGAGGCTAGCGGTAACCCCTACGAGCAGTACTTC. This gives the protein CSVEASGNPYEQYF.

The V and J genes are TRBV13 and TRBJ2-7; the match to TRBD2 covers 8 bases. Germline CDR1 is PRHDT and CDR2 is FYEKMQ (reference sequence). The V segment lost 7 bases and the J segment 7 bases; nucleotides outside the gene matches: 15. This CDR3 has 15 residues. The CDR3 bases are TGTGCCAGCACGAGAAGAGGACTAGCTAACGAAGAGCAGTACTTC. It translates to CASTRRGLANEEQYF.

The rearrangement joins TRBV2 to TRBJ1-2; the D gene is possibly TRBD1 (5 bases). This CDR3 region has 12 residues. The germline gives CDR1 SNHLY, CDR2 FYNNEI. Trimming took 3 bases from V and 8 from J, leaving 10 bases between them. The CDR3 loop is CASSEAGLGYTF. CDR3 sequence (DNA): TGTGCCAGCAGTGAGGCGGGACTCGGCTACACCTTC.

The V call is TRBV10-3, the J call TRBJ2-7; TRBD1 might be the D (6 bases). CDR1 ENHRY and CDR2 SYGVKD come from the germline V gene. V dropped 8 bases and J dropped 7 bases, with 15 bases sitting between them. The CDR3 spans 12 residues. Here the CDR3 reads CAIDAGVGEQYF. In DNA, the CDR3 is TGTGCCATCGACGCAGGGGTGGGTGAGCAGTACTTC.

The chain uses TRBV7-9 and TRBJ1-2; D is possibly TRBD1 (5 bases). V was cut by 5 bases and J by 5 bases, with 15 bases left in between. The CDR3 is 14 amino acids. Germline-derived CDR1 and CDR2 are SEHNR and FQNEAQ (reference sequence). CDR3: CASSLPGVGYGYTF. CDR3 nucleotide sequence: TGTGCCAGCAGCCTCCCGGGGGTGGGGTATGGCTACACCTTC.

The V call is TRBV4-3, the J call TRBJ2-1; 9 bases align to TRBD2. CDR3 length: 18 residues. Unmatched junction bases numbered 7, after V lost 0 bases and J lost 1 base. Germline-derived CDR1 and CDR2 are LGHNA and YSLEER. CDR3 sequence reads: CASSQDPTSGISYNEQFF. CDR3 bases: TGCGCCAGCAGCCAAGATCCGACTAGCGGAATATCCTACAATGAGCAGTTCTTC.

For the CDR3, the DNA is TGTGCCAGCAGTGCACAGGGGGCGGGAAACACTGAAGCTTTCTTT. Translation: CASSAQGAGNTEAFF. The chain recombines TRBV7-9 with TRBJ1-1; TRBD1 agrees at 9 bases. This CDR3 is built from 15 residues. After removal of 6 bases from V and 2 bases from J, the junction contained 7 bases not matched to a gene. Germline assignment: CDR1 SEHNR and CDR2 FQNEAQ (reference sequence).

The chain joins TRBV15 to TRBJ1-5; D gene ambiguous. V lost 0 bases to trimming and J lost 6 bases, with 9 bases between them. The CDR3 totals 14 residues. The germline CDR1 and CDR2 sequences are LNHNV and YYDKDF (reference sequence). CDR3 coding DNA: TGTGCCACCAGCAGAGATGCGGGTGGTCAGCCCCAGCATTTT. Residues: CATSRDAGGQPQHF.

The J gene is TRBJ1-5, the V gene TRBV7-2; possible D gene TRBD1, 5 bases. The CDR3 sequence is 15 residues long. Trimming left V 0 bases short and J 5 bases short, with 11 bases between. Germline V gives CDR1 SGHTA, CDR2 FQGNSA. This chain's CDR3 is CASSLAPGMDQPQHF. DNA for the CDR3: TGTGCCAGCAGCTTAGCCCCAGGGATGGATCAGCCCCAGCATTTT.

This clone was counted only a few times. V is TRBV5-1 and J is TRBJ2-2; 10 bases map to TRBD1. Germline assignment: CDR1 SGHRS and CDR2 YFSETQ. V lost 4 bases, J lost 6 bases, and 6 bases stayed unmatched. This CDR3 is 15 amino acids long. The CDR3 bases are TGCGCCAGCAGCACAGGGACAGGGGTTTCCGGGGAGCTGTTTTTT. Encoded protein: CASSTGTGVSGELFF. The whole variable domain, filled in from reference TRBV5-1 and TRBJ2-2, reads KAGVTQTPRYLIKTRGQQVTLSCSPISGHRSVSWYQQTPGQGLQFLFEYFSETQRNKGNFPGRFSGRQFSNSRSEMNVSTLELGDSALYLCASSTGTGVSGELFFGEGSRLTVL.

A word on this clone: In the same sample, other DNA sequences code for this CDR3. The CDR3 protein is CASSEAQGARGYTF. CDR3 DNA sequence: TGTGCCAGCAGTGAAGCTCAGGGGGCTCGAGGCTACACCTTC. This sequence joins TRBV2 and TRBJ1-2; 8 bases match TRBD1. In germline, CDR1 is SNHLY, CDR2 FYNNEI. There are 14 residues in the CDR3. After removal of 0 bases from V and 8 bases from J, the junction contained 5 bases not matched to a gene.

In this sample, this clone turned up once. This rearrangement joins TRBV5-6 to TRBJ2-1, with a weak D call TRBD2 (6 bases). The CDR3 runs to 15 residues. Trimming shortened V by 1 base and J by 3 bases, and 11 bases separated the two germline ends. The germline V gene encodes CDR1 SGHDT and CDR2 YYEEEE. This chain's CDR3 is CASSLRGGNYNEQFF. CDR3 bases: TGTGCCAGCAGCTTGCGTGGGGGGAACTACAATGAGCAGTTCTTC.